One sample yielded the 16 T cell receptor beta chains listed below, sequenced in a study of technical replicates of blood from a handful of donors. Here immunoSEQ multiplex PCR was the method, and the copy in TCRdb shows in-frame clones only, minus some. Among tens of thousands of clones listed, about 96% were seen once. Input material: T cells isolated from PBMCs. The receptor set was obtained from a human donor in good health.

The chain is built from TRBV5-1 and TRBJ2-7; 14 bases map to TRBD2. CDR1 and CDR2 from the germline V gene are SGHRS and YFSETQ. This CDR3 spans 14 amino acids. Losses at the gene ends were 4 bases for V and 4 bases for J; bases not matched to a gene: 1. The CDR3, as DNA: TGCGCCAGCAGCCGACTAGCGGGAGGGTACGAGCAGTACTTC. Protein: CASSRLAGGYEQYF.

The CDR3 nucleotides are TGTGCCAGCAGCCGACTACTAGCGGGGGGGCCAACTCACTACGAGCAGTACTTC. Its protein product is CASSRLLAGGPTHYEQYF. The genes are TRBV5-5 and TRBJ2-7, with 13 bases that match TRBD2. From germline, CDR1 is SGHKS and CDR2 YYEKEE (reference sequence). The CDR3 spans 18 residues. The V segment lost 4 bases and the J segment 3 bases; nucleotides outside the gene matches: 13.

The rearrangement joins TRBV5-6 to TRBJ1-4; 10 bases agree with TRBD1. The germline CDR1 and CDR2 sequences are SGHDT and YYEEEE. The CDR3 loop spans 16 amino acids. Trimming took 2 bases from V and 6 from J; bases not matched to a gene: 7. This CDR3 is CASSFWMDRGDEKLFF. The DNA for the CDR3 is TGTGCCAGCAGCTTTTGGATGGACAGGGGGGATGAAAAACTGTTTTTT.

CDR3 protein: CASSWGDRTYEQYF. CDR3 coding DNA: TGTGCCAGCAGCTGGGGGGACAGAACCTACGAGCAGTACTTC. The chain couples TRBV7-8 to TRBJ2-7, with D perhaps TRBD1 (7 bases). CDR3 length: 14 amino acids. The V and J ends lost 4 bases and 2 bases respectively, with 12 bases between them. Germline V gene sequence: CDR1 SGHVS, CDR2 FQNEAQ.

The gene calls are TRBV2 and TRBJ2-1; 10 bases map to TRBD2. With V trimmed by 5 bases and J by 4 bases, 5 bases remained unmatched. This CDR3 comprises 15 residues. The germline V gene has CDR1 SNHLY and CDR2 FYNNEI. CDR3 sequence: CASSTGTSVYNEQFF. CDR3 sequence (DNA): TGTGCCAGCAGTACCGGGACTAGCGTGTACAATGAGCAGTTCTTC.

This sequence joins TRBV29-1 and TRBJ1-5, with 7 bases that match TRBD1. The V segment lost 4 bases and the J segment 6 bases; nucleotides outside the gene matches: 6. The germline gives CDR1 SQVTM, CDR2 ANQGSEA. The CDR3 runs 13 residues. Here the CDR3 DNA reads TGCAGCGTTGGGACAGGAGTGGGTCAGCCCCAGCATTTT. Amino acid sequence: CSVGTGVGQPQHF.

V usage is TRBV2 and J usage is TRBJ1-1; D perhaps matches TRBD1 (5 bases). Germline values: CDR1 SNHLY, CDR2 FYNNEI. The germline V and J ends were trimmed by 7 bases and 1 base, with 10 bases remaining between them. The CDR3 is made up of 13 amino acids. This chain's CDR3 is CASTAGWNTEAFF. The CDR3 DNA reads as TGTGCCAGCACCGCAGGGTGGAACACTGAAGCTTTCTTT.

J is TRBJ2-5 and V is TRBV7-9; 10 bases are a match to TRBD2. The CDR3 is 16 amino acids. From germline, CDR1 is SEHNR and CDR2 FQNEAQ (reference sequence). The trim removed 0 bases at V and 4 bases at J, leaving 5 bases unmatched. CDR3 nucleotides: TGTGCCAGCAGCTTAGCGCAGCGGGGGGGCCGAGAGACCCAGTACTTC. Protein sequence: CASSLAQRGGRETQYF.

This chain connects TRBV15 to TRBJ1-1, with D perhaps TRBD1 (5 bases). The germline CDR1 and CDR2 sequences are LNHNV and YYDKDF (reference sequence). This CDR3 is 15 amino acids long. Trimming pared 5 bases from V and 0 bases from J, leaving 13 bases between. The CDR3: CATSFRQSLNTEAFF. In nucleotides, the CDR3 is TGTGCCACCAGCTTCCGACAGAGTCTGAACACTGAAGCTTTCTTT.

This chain joins TRBV2 and TRBJ1-5, with D uncertain. Per the germline V gene, CDR1 is SNHLY and CDR2 is FYNNEI. The V and J ends lost 0 bases and 5 bases respectively, with 11 bases between them. There are 15 residues in the CDR3. The CDR3 is CASSEASPVYQPQHF. Written as DNA, the CDR3 is TGTGCCAGCAGTGAAGCTTCGCCAGTATATCAGCCCCAGCATTTT.

This clone has only one observation. V gene TRBV7-3 combines with J gene TRBJ1-2; no clear D. V was cut by 2 bases and J by 2 bases, with 12 bases left in between. The V gene's germline CDR1 is SGHTA and CDR2 FQGTGA. The CDR3 loop spans 15 amino acids. The CDR3 here is CASSLYLGTNYGYTF. CDR3 DNA: TGTGCCAGCAGCTTATATCTTGGCACAAACTATGGCTACACCTTC.

This clone was recorded once. The V and J genes are TRBV10-2 and TRBJ1-1, with D possibly being TRBD1 (5 bases). This CDR3 contains 12 residues. V shed 6 bases and J shed 5 bases, with 10 bases lying between them. Germline V gives CDR1 WSHSY, CDR2 SAAADI. The CDR3 DNA reads TGCGCCAGCAGGGGGGGAGTTACTGAAGCTTTCTTT. Translating it yields CASRGGVTEAFF.

The rearrangement uses TRBV15 and TRBJ1-4; D possibly corresponds to TRBD1 (6 bases). CDR1 is LNHNV, CDR2 YYDKDF, per germline (reference sequence). V gave up 4 bases and J gave up 4 bases, with 10 bases separating them. This CDR3 has 14 residues. CDR3 in DNA: TGTGCCACCAGCACAGAGGACAGTAATGAAAAACTGTTTTTT. Translating it yields CATSTEDSNEKLFF.

This rearrangement joins TRBV19 to TRBJ1-2; 12 bases agree with TRBD1. Germline V gives CDR1 LNHDA, CDR2 SQIVND (reference sequence). The ends lost 11 bases at V and 7 bases at J; junction bases unmatched: 17. The length of the CDR3 is 16 residues. The CDR3 reads CAVSGTGGAGVGGYTF. The CDR3 nucleotides read TGTGCCGTATCCGGGACAGGGGGCGCCGGGGTGGGTGGCTACACCTTC.

This chain joins TRBV7-8 and TRBJ2-7; 8 bases match TRBD1. Germline assignment: CDR1 SGHVS and CDR2 FQNEAQ. V dropped 4 bases and J dropped 4; count of bases not matched to a gene: 6. The CDR3 sequence is 14 residues long. CDR3 loop: CASSSGTGLYEQYF. The CDR3 DNA reads TGTGCCAGCAGCTCCGGGACAGGTCTTTACGAGCAGTACTTC.

CDR3 nucleotide sequence: TGTGCCAGCAGCTTAGTTCAATGGGGACAGAGAATTAATCAGCCCCAGCATTTT. This translates into CASSLVQWGQRINQPQHF. This sequence joins TRBV7-9 and TRBJ1-5, with 7 bases fitting TRBD1. CDR3 length: 18 amino acids. CDR1 and CDR2 (germline): SEHNR, FQNEAQ (reference sequence). J lost 4 bases, V lost 1 base, and 13 bases had no gene match.